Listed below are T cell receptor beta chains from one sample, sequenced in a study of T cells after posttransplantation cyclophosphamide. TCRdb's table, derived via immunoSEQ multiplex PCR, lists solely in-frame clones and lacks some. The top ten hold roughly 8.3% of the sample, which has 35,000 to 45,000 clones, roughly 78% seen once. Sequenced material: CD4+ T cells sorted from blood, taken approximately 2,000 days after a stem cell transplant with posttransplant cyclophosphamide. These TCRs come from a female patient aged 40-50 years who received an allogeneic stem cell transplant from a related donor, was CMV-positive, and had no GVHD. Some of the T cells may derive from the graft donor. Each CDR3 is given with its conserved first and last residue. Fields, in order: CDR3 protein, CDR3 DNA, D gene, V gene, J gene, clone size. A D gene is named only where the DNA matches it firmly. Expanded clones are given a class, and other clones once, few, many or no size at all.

CASSPAGTGNEKLFF	TGTGCCAGCAGCCCCGCCGGGACAGGGAATGAAAAACTGTTTTTT	TRBD1	TRBV9	TRBJ1-4	once
CASSPSGANSNQPQHF	TGTGCCAGCAGCCCGTCGGGAGCAAATAGCAATCAGCCCCAGCATTTT	-	TRBV7-9	TRBJ1-5	few
CASSMGRGTYSNQPQHF	TGTGCCAGTAGTATGGGCAGGGGAACATATAGCAATCAGCCCCAGCATTTT	-	TRBV19	TRBJ1-5	few
CASSLSGQFSYEQYF	TGTGCCAGCAGCTTAAGTGGACAGTTCTCCTACGAGCAGTACTTC	-	TRBV7-2	TRBJ2-7	-
CASTIGQENTEAFF	TGTGCCAGCACCATTGGACAGGAGAACACTGAAGCTTTCTTT	TRBD1	TRBV7-9	TRBJ1-1	-
CASSSRQGRGYGYTF	TGTGCCAGCAGCTCCCGACAGGGGCGGGGCTATGGCTACACCTTC	TRBD1	TRBV11-2	TRBJ1-2	-
CASSLGGNGGRWQFF	TGTGCCAGCAGCTTAGGTGGGAACGGGGGGCGGTGGCAGTTCTTC	-	TRBV7-8	TRBJ2-1	once
CASTDGNRDGNEQFF	TGCGCCAGCACCGACGGTAACAGGGACGGGAATGAGCAGTTCTTC	-	TRBV4-1	TRBJ2-1	-
CASSLALRGLSSYNEQFF	TGTGCCAGCAGCTTGGCTCTAAGGGGGCTAAGCTCCTACAATGAGCAGTTCTTC	TRBD1	TRBV5-4	TRBJ2-1	-
CASSLGDRENTGELFF	TGTGCCAGCAGCTTAGGGGACAGGGAGAACACCGGGGAGCTGTTTTTT	TRBD1	TRBV7-9	TRBJ2-2	-
CASSFLAQGAHEQYF	TGTGCCAGCAGCTTCTTGGCACAGGGGGCCCACGAGCAGTACTTC	TRBD1	TRBV13	TRBJ2-7	-
CASSQEYRFAYNSPLHF	TGTGCCAGCAGCCAAGAGTACAGGTTCGCCTATAATTCACCCCTCCACTTT	-	TRBV14	TRBJ1-6	few
CASRTGTQYF	TGTGCCAGCAGAACGGGTACGCAGTATTTT	-	TRBV7-9	TRBJ2-3	-
CASSLGGGHSYEQYF	TGTGCCAGCAGCTTAGGAGGGGGCCACTCCTACGAGCAGTACTTC	TRBD1	TRBV7-9	TRBJ2-7	-
CASSQTQAGNIQYF	TGTGCCAGCAGTCAGACCCAGGCAGGCAACATTCAGTACTTC	-	TRBV27	TRBJ2-4	few
CASSGGRSYGYTF	TGTGCCAGCAGTGGTGGGCGTAGCTATGGCTACACCTTC	-	TRBV2	TRBJ1-2	-
CASSESSVSGGSYNEQFF	TGTGCCAGCAGTGAATCTTCGGTTAGCGGGGGGTCCTACAATGAGCAGTTCTTC	TRBD2	TRBV2	TRBJ2-1	-
CATIIPPAFF	TGTGCCACTATAATCCCCCCAGCTTTCTTT	-	TRBV7-9	TRBJ1-1	-
CASSLGQGGTDTQYF	TGTGCCAGCAGCTTGGGTCAGGGTGGGACAGATACGCAGTATTTT	-	TRBV5-4	TRBJ2-3	once
CASSLGGGMDGYTF	TGCGCCAGCAGCTTGGGTGGGGGCATGGATGGCTACACCTTC	-	TRBV5-1	TRBJ1-2	-
CASSLSRGPNEQFF	TGTGCCAGCAGCTTAAGCAGGGGGCCCAATGAGCAGTTCTTC	TRBD1	TRBV7-3	TRBJ2-1	-
CASSPPGGNNQPQHF	TGTGCCAGCAGTCCCCCGGGGGGGAACAATCAGCCCCAGCATTTT	-	TRBV6-6	TRBJ1-5	-
CASSRSGVSYEQYF	TGTGCCAGCAGTCGCTCCGGGGTTAGTTACGAGCAGTACTTC	-	TRBV27	TRBJ2-7	-
CASSYSRGTPNTEAFF	TGTGCCAGCAGTTACTCGAGAGGGACACCGAACACTGAAGCTTTCTTT	-	TRBV6-5	TRBJ1-1	-
CASSQHGTNQETQYF	TGCGCCAGCAGCCAACACGGGACAAACCAAGAGACCCAGTACTTC	-	TRBV4-1	TRBJ2-5	-
CASSFPSTGKGPTRRYTF	TGTGCCAGCAGCTTCCCTTCGACAGGGAAGGGACCCACTAGGCGCTACACCTTC	TRBD1	TRBV9	TRBJ1-2	-
CASSSLGELTDTQYF	TGTGCCAGCAGCTCCCTGGGAGAACTCACAGATACGCAGTATTTT	-	TRBV7-9	TRBJ2-3	-
CASSSRGFNSRAEAFF	TGTGCCAGCAGCTCGAGGGGGTTCAATAGTCGAGCTGAAGCTTTCTTT	-	TRBV7-6	TRBJ1-1	-
CASSVDAGANSPLHF	TGTGCCAGCAGTGTGGATGCAGGGGCTAATTCACCCCTCCACTTT	-	TRBV2	TRBJ1-6	-
CASSLYGQGGQPQHF	TGTGCCAGCAGTTTATATGGGCAGGGAGGTCAGCCCCAGCATTTT	-	TRBV28	TRBJ1-5	-
CASSLQGEAFF	TGTGCCAGCTCTCTACAGGGGGAGGCTTTCTTT	TRBD1	TRBV18	TRBJ1-1	-
CASKDRANNSPLHF	TGTGCCAGCAAGGACAGGGCAAACAATTCACCCCTCCACTTT	TRBD1	TRBV6-1	TRBJ1-6	-
CASSLELAGGQAETQYF	TGTGCCAGCAGCTTAGAACTAGCGGGGGGGCAGGCGGAGACCCAGTACTTC	TRBD2	TRBV11-2	TRBJ2-5	-
CASSLTLFGQASGPQHF	TGTGCCAGCAGTTTAACTCTCTTCGGACAGGCCAGTGGGCCCCAGCATTTT	TRBD1	TRBV27	TRBJ1-5	-
CASSPNAGQNEKLFF	TGTGCCAGCTCACCTAACGCGGGACAGAATGAAAAACTGTTTTTT	TRBD1	TRBV18	TRBJ1-4	-
CASSSGGPNYEQYF	TGTGCCAGTAGTTCCGGGGGGCCAAACTACGAGCAGTACTTC	-	TRBV19	TRBJ2-7	few
CASMAPGAYEQYF	TGTGCCAGTATGGCCCCGGGGGCCTACGAGCAGTACTTC	-	TRBV19	TRBJ2-7	-
CASSLRVTGGYTF	TGTGCCAGCAGCTTGCGGGTTACCGGAGGCTACACCTTC	-	TRBV5-6	TRBJ1-2	-
CASSLLDRGGETQYF	TGTGCCAGCAGCTTACTGGACAGGGGAGGAGAGACCCAGTACTTC	TRBD1	TRBV5-6	TRBJ2-5	-
CASSLDDPRSYEQYF	TGCGCCAGCAGCTTGGATGACCCGAGGTCCTACGAGCAGTACTTC	-	TRBV5-1	TRBJ2-7	once
CASSDLTGFTQYF	TGTGCCAGCAGTGACCTGACAGGGTTTACGCAGTATTTT	TRBD1	TRBV6-1	TRBJ2-3	-